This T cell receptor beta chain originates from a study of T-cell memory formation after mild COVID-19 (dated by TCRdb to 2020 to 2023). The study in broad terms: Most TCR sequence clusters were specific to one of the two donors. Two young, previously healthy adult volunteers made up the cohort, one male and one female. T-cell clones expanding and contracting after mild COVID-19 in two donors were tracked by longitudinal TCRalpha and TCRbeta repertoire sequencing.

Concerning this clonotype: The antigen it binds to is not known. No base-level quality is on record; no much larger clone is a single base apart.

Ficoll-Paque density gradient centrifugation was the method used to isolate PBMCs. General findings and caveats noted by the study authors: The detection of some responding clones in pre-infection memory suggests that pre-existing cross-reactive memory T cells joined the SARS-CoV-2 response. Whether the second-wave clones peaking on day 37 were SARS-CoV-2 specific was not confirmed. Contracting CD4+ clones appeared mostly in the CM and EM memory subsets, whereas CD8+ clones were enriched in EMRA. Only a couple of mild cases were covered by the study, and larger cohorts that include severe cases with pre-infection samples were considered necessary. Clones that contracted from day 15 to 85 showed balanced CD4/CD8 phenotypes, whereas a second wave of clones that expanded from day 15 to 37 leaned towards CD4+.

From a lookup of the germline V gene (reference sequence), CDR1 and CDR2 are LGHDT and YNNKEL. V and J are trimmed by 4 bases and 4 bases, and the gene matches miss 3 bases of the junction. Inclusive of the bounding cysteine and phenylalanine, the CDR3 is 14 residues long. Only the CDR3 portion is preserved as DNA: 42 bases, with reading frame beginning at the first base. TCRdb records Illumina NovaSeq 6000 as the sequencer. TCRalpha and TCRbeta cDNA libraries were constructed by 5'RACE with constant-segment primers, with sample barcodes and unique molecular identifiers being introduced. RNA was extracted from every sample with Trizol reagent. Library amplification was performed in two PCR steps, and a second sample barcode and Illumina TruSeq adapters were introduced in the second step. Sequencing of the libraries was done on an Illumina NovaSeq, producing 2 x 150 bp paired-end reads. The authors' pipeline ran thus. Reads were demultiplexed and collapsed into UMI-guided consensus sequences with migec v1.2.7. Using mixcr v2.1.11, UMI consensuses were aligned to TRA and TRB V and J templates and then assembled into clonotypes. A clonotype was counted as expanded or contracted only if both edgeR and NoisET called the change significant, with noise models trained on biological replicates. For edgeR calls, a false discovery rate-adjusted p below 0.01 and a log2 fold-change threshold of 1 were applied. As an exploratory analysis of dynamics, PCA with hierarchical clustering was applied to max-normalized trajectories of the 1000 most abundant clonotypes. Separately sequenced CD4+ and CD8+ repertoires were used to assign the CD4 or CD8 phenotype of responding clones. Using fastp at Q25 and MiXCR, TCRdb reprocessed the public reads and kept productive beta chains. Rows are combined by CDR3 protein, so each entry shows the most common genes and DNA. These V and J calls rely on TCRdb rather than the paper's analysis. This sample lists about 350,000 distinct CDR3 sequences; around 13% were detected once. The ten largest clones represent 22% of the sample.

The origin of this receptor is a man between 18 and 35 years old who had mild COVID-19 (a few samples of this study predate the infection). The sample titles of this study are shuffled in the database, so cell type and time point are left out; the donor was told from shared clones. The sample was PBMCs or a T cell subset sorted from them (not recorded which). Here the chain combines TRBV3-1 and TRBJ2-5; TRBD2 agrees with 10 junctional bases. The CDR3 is CASSPWTSGETQYF. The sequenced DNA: TGTGCCAGCAGCCCCTGGACTAGCGGAGAGACCCAGTACTTC.